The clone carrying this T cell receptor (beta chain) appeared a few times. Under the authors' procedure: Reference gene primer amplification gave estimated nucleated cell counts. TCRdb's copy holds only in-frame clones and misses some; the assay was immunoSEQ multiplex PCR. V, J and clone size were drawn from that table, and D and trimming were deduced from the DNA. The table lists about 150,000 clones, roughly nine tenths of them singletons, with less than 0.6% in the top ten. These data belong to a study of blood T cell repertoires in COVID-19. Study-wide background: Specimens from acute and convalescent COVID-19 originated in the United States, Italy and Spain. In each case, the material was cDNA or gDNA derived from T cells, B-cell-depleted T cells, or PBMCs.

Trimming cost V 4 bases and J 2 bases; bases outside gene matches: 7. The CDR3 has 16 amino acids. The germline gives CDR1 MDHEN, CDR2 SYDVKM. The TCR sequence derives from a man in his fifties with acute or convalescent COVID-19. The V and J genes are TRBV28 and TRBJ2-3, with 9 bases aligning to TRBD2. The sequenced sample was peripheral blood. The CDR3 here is CASSSPSSGDTDTQYF. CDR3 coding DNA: TGTGCCAGCAGTTCCCCGTCTAGCGGGGACACAGATACGCAGTATTTT.